Included here is one TCR beta chain sequence, with context. Its recognized antigen is unknown. Per-base quality was not reported, and no clone a single base away is much larger than it. This specimen comes from a study of cytomegalovirus exposure and HLA in healthy donors (TCRdb year 2017). For the study in its entirety: An earlier analysis of more than 550 of the donors reported 276 Gb of sequence data and 117 million unique TCR beta sequences obtained from about 179 million T cells. All discovery cohort repertoires had been generated on a single sequencing platform. Donor age, sex, ethnicity and CMV serostatus were compiled together with the repertoire data. To predict cytomegalovirus infection status, the study combined high-throughput TCR immunosequencing, statistical association of individual TCRs with disease status, and machine learning. Class I and class II HLA loci were covered by the typing at four-digit resolution. A handful of DR-DQ haplotypes were treated as single units for association and clustering because of strong linkage in the cohort. Of the approximately 400 genotyped donors, approximately 80% fell in the genetic ancestry cluster associated with self-reported Caucasian donors. Along with the 666-subject first cohort, a separate validation cohort of about 110 different subjects was used. Rather than using new phenotypic data, the later analysis identified candidate immune exposures from TCR beta sequences and from how often those sequences occurred across donors. An earlier analysis of 500 to 650 of the donors applied high-throughput TCR beta sequencing to assess whether each TCR beta V gene segment acted as functional or pseudogenic. In a later analysis, previously published TCR beta repertoires from hundreds of donors were re-analyzed and high-resolution HLA genotyping was added so that TCR occurrence patterns could be studied. The study aimed to test whether signatures of past pathogen exposure could be identified by cataloging public T cell receptors. On average, 235,054 unique TCR beta nucleotide sequences were sequenced per donor among 300 to 500 genotyped donors of the cohort, with roughly 18% of those sequences being non-productive. Using immunosequencing, the study profiled T cell repertoires from around 680 subjects and related those repertoires to cytomegalovirus serostatus. In a later genetic analysis, genome-wide SNP genotypes for about three fifths of the 666 donors were used, and that subset was treated as a discovery cohort. Typing coverage varied by locus: 629-630 donors for A, B, C, DRB1 and DQB1; about 520 for DQA1; over 600 for DPA1; under 490 for DPB1. An early release that covered some 640 HLA-typed donors contained approximately 320 gigabases of sequencing data and around 85 million unique TCR sequences. General conclusions and limits of the study: In a later analysis, around 17,000 TCR beta sequences were associated with specific HLA alleles at a false discovery rate of 0.05. Compared with the approximately 600-donor mean, donors in an Asian-associated ancestry cluster had fewer N-insertions in productive TCRs, according to a later genetic analysis. The authors suggested that the approach could potentially be extended to other disease states and immunological phenotypes. Across donors, most TCR sequences were observed very rarely, whereas some public TCRs were present in many individuals. For the cohort, immune exposure information was limited to CMV serostatus. When HLA alleles, especially DR and DQ, strongly co-occurred, TCR associations were difficult to assign to individual alleles. A later genetic analysis associated a missense DCLRE1C variant with V-gene and J-gene trimming of TCR beta chains, and an independent cohort replicated the association. Because counts were too low, some 17 rarely observed V segments, including chromosome 9 orphons, were excluded from the earlier analysis of 500 to 700 of the donors. In a later analysis, most CMV-associated TCR beta chains were found to appear HLA-restricted, with HLA associations seemingly driven largely by CMV exposure. In a later analysis, HLA-associated TCR beta chains showed more clonal expansion and lower generation probabilities than non-associated chains that were equally common. A later analysis found that TCR association rates varied across HLA loci, with DRB1 alleles showing the most associated TCRs and HLA-C alleles the fewest. A further reported finding was that TCR beta sequences accurately predicted the HLA-A and HLA-B alleles for most subjects in the first cohort. An earlier analysis of roughly 570 of the donors showed that most TCR beta V segments appeared in productive rearrangements either about 87% or about 30% of the time, which broadly matched IMGT annotations. Only TCR beta chains were sequenced in this cohort, and the absence of alpha or paired-chain data limited detectable features. Linkage disequilibrium might explain the correlated functional status among segregating V segments, but an unknown experimental factor could not be excluded. A total of 164 TCR beta chains were listed by the study as associated with cytomegalovirus. In vitro tests confirmed that three of the cytomegalovirus-associated TCR beta chains recognize cytomegalovirus antigens. Because HLA typing was unavailable for some donors at each locus, only the typed subset was used in association tests. The classifier was reported to diagnose cytomegalovirus status with high specificity and sensitivity in both the original cohort and the validation cohort. In a later analysis, several top co-occurrence clusters were reported to appear linked to parvovirus B19, influenza, CMV and Epstein-Barr virus. A cluster of highly shared sequence variants was judged likely to be a technical artifact of the sequencing pipeline. Roughly uniform sequencing depth across donors was assumed in presence/absence analyses, although this assumption may not hold. Some IMGT-functional V segments, including TRBV6-2 and TRBV6-3, could not be told apart with the 87-base-pair reads, so those segments were excluded.

The library was made by the immunoSEQ multiplex PCR assay. For the multiplex PCR, a mixture combining 60 forward primers for TCR Vbeta segments and 13 reverse primers for TCR Jbeta segments was used. The CDR3 region of rearranged TCR beta genes was amplified from genomic DNA with a multiplex PCR assay. On the Illumina HiSeq System, the amplified TCR beta libraries were sequenced as 87-base-pair reads. The paper's processing steps were these. A later analysis tallied around 87 million unique TCR beta chains across the roughly 610 repertoires, and roughly 11 million of those chains were shared by two or more donors. Raw reads were error-corrected and collapsed into unique sequences by a nearest-neighbor algorithm in which closely related sequences were merged to remove PCR and sequencing errors. Alignment of CDR3 sequences to IMGT reference sequences was used to assign V, D and J gene segments. For a sequence to be retained, a match of at least six nucleotides was required to both a V gene segment and a J gene segment. A rearrangement counted as productive if the CDR3 had no stop codons and remained in frame with V and J, and every other rearrangement counted as non-productive. Following IMGT convention, CDR3 was defined as the stretch from the second conserved V-encoded cysteine to the conserved J-encoded phenylalanine. The earlier analysis of about 640 of the donors excluded any sequence lacking an unambiguous match to a single V gene segment. An earlier analysis of a few hundred of the donors classified V segments as functional when productive rearrangements were above 56.7% and as segregating when the standard deviation between donors was above 5%. A statistical classification framework was developed to diagnose cytomegalovirus status using the catalog of TCR beta chain sequences. A later analysis assigned V and J genes by comparing TCR nucleotide sequences with IMGT/GENE-DB human TR gene sequences. In a later analysis, CDR3 sequences and most-parsimonious VDJ recombination scenarios were assigned using the TCRdist pipeline. In a later analysis, each TCR beta chain was defined by its CDR3 amino acid sequence together with its V-gene family, and reads lacking a unique V-gene family were excluded. To address suspected cross-contamination and a sequencing artifact, a later analysis removed roughly 640 highly shared, low-generation-probability nucleotide sequences. For each public chain, a later analysis derived a clonal expansion index from normalized ranks of inferred template counts within each repertoire. In a later analysis, generation probabilities were computed using a VDJ recombination model fitted to out-of-frame rearrangements, and the results were checked against IGoR. A later analysis scored TCR-TCR, TCR-HLA and TCR-CMV co-occurrence with hypergeometric tests, applying a repertoire-size bias correction to TCR pairs. False discovery rates were estimated in a later analysis by permuting HLA or CMV assignments 20 times. In a later analysis, co-occurring TCRs were grouped with DBSCAN, and TCRdist sequence similarity was added when clustering was performed within HLA-allele-positive subsets. Co-occurrence clustering excluded repertoires with fewer than 30,000 or more than 120,000 public chains, plus five with anomalous nucleotide sharing. This is the immuneACCESS table as TCRdb keeps it, with only in-frame sequences that have V and J called. A part of the clones is gone; compared with another copy, unresolved V genes explain less than half, and the rest is unexplained. V and J calls and clone size follow that table, whereas D and trimming were derived from the DNA. This sample comprises some 98,000 clones, about three quarters of them detected only once. The ten top clones hold 1.4% of the sample.

In total, 666 healthy bone marrow donors made up the cohort. At the time of sampling, every cohort member was nominally healthy, though immune exposures that went unrecorded were likely present. The donor was CMV seronegative and belonged to the group of over 300 seronegative cohort members. Each donor provided a peripheral blood sample, and peripheral blood mononuclear cells were used for TCR beta sequencing. Genomic DNA was extracted from the blood cell samples with the Qiagen DNeasy Blood Extraction Kit. From the cysteine up to the phenylalanine, the CDR3 has a length of 12 residues. Only the CDR3 region is kept as DNA, spanning 36 bases read in frame from base 1. From a lookup of the germline V gene (reference sequence), CDR1 and CDR2 are GTSNPN and SVGIG. V and J are trimmed by 4 bases and 8 bases, and the gene matches miss 3 bases of the junction.

The source material was PBMCs. The rearrangement joined TRBV30 to TRBJ2-1; 9 central bases correspond to TRBD2. The clonotype originates from a man aged 40-50 years in good health and CMV-seronegative. The DNA is TGTGCCTGGACAGGACTAGCGCATGAGCAGTTCTTC. Its protein reads: CAWTGLAHEQFF.